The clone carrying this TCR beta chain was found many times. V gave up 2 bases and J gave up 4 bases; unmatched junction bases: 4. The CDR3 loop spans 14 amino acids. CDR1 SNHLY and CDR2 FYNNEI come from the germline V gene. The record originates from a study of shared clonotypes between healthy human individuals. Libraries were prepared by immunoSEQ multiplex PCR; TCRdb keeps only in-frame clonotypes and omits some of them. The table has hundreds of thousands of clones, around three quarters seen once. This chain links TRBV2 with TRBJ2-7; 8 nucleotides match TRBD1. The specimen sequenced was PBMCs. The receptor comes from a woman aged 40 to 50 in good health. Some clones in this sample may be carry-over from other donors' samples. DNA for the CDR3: TGTGCCAGCAGTGAAACCCGACAGGGGTACGAGCAGTACTTC. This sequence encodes CASSETRQGYEQYF.